This T cell receptor beta chain was sequenced in a study of blood T cell repertoires in COVID-19. Overall study context: The United States, Italy and Spain were the sources of the acute and convalescent COVID-19 samples.

Under the authors' procedure: For nucleated cells, counts were estimated from reference gene primer amplification. The data were produced by immunoSEQ multiplex PCR, yet TCRdb's version contains in-frame clones alone and is incomplete. That table furnishes V, J and clone size, whereas the DNA furnished D and trimming. The repertoire consists of some 400,000 clones, with more than 85% occurring once and the leading ten covering roughly 3.1%. Trimming stripped 1 base from V and 1 base from J, with 16 bases between. CDR3 length equals 17 residues. Germline values: CDR1 SEHNR, CDR2 FQNEAQ (reference sequence).

The chain combines TRBV7-9 with TRBJ1-1; no definite D call. This receptor was obtained from a human donor in a cohort sampled during active COVID-19. Sequencing was carried out using peripheral blood. The CDR3 sequence: CASSLGADDLSNTEAFF. CDR3 nucleotide sequence: TGTGCCAGCAGCTTAGGAGCGGATGACCTGTCGAACACTGAAGCTTTCTTT. The variable domain in full, with the rest retrieved from reference TRBV7-9 and TRBJ1-1, is DTGVSQNPRHKITKRGQNVTFRCDPISEHNRLYWYRQTLGQGPEFLTYFQNEAQLEKSRLLSDRFSAERPKGSFSTLEIQRTEQGDSAMYLCASSLGADDLSNTEAFFGQGTRLTVV.